A single sample is the source of the 22 T cell receptor beta chains below, sequenced in a study of blood T cell repertoires in COVID-19. Using immunoSEQ multiplex PCR, the repertoire was profiled, and TCRdb retains in-frame clones only, with some absent. The sample yields roughly 200,000 clones, approximately 91% seen once. Specimen: peripheral blood. The receptors stem from a man aged 35 to 55 with acute or convalescent COVID-19.

This clone was recorded only once. The chain is built from TRBV6-4 and TRBJ1-1, with D perhaps TRBD1 (5 bases). Germline V gives CDR1 MRHNA, CDR2 SNTAGT. This CDR3 contains 13 residues. The V gene lost 8 bases and the J gene lost 1 base, with 11 bases spanning the gap. The CDR3 nucleotides read TGTGCCAGCCGAAGTCAGGGGAACACTGAAGCTTTCTTT. Translating gives CASRSQGNTEAFF.

The CDR3 protein is CASSYDGVEYGYTF. Written as DNA, the CDR3 is TGTGCCAGCAGTTACGACGGAGTCGAGTATGGCTACACCTTC. The chain joins TRBV6-2 or TRBV6-3 to TRBJ1-2; D remains unclear. The V gene's germline CDR1 is MNHEY and CDR2 SVGEGT. V was shortened by 2 bases and J by 5 bases, with 12 bases between the two germline ends. This CDR3 spans 14 amino acids.

DNA of the CDR3: TGTGCCACCAGCAGGGAGAGCAGAGGAAACTATGGCTACACCTTC. The encoded protein is CATSRESRGNYGYTF. This rearrangement joins TRBV15 to TRBJ1-2; D is ambiguous. Deletions cut 3 bases from V and 2 bases from J, with 13 bases between. This CDR3 comprises 15 residues. CDR1 LNHNV and CDR2 YYDKDF come from the germline V gene (reference sequence).

The V and J genes are TRBV19 and TRBJ2-2, with D possibly TRBD2 on 5 matching bases. CDR3 length: 15 amino acids. Between the trimmed V and J ends, which lost 3 bases and 1 base, there was a span of 9 bases. Germline values: CDR1 LNHDA, CDR2 SQIVND (reference sequence). The CDR3 DNA reads as TGTGCCAGTAGTATGTATCGGGAGAACACCGGGGAGCTGTTTTTT. Protein: CASSMYRENTGELFF. Complete variable domain (other parts from reference TRBV19 and TRBJ2-2): DGGITQSPKYLFRKEGQNVTLSCEQNLNHDAMYWYRQDPGQGLRLIYYSQIVNDFQKGDIAEGYSVSREKKESFPLTVTSAQKNPTAFYLCASSMYRENTGELFFGEGSRLTVL.

This chain joins TRBV18 and TRBJ2-7; D is possibly TRBD1 (5 bases). This CDR3 has 14 residues. Trimming left V 1 base short and J 1 base short, with 8 bases between. Per the germline V gene, CDR1 is KGHSH and CDR2 is LQKENI. The CDR3 is CASSPLSGSYEQYF. Written as DNA, the CDR3 is TGTGCCAGCTCACCACTGTCAGGGTCCTACGAGCAGTACTTC. Variable domain in full (rest from reference TRBV18 and TRBJ2-7): NAGVMQNPRHLVRRRGQEARLRCSPMKGHSHVYWYRQLPEEGLKFMVYLQKENIIDESGMPKERFSAEFPKEGPSILRIQQVVRGDSAAYFCASSPLSGSYEQYFGPGTRLTVT.

The chain combines TRBV6-5 with TRBJ1-5; D is possibly TRBD1 (5 bases). The CDR3 contains 13 residues. Trimming cost V 8 bases and J 6 bases, with 14 bases left between them. Germline CDR1 and CDR2: MNHEY and SVGAGI. Written as DNA, the CDR3 is TGTGCCAGCCAAAAGTTCGGGGGTCAGCCCCAGCATTTT. Translated: CASQKFGGQPQHF.

The J gene is TRBJ2-1, the V gene TRBV6-4; TRBD2 might be the D (7 bases). CDR3 size: 14 residues. Germline-derived CDR1 and CDR2 are MRHNA and SNTAGT. V shed 3 bases and J shed 5 bases, with 11 bases lying between them. CDR3 in DNA: TGTGCCAGCAGTGATGAGGGGGGGGACAATGAGCAGTTCTTC. Translation: CASSDEGGDNEQFF.

This chain links TRBV12-3 or TRBV12-4 with TRBJ2-7, with TRBD1 as a possible D gene (5 bases). This CDR3 contains 13 residues. The ends were cut back, 3 bases at V and 3 bases at J, with 9 bases in the middle. CDR3 coding DNA: TGTGCCAGCAGTTTTCAGGGATTCTACGAGCAGTACTTC. This sequence encodes CASSFQGFYEQYF.

This chain connects TRBV5-4 to TRBJ2-2; possible D gene TRBD2, 7 bases. Per the germline V gene, CDR1 is SGHNT and CDR2 is YYREEE (reference sequence). The CDR3 runs 15 residues. The V and J ends lost 5 bases and 4 bases respectively, with 15 bases between them. CDR3 nucleotide sequence: TGTGCCAGCAGTCGATCGGGGGGCGTCACCGGGGAGCTGTTTTTT. This codes for CASSRSGGVTGELFF.

This clone was observed a single time. The chain couples TRBV3-1 (or the pseudogene TRBV3-2) to TRBJ2-4; perhaps TRBD1 as D (5 bases). The CDR3 contains 16 residues. The ends were cut back, 0 bases at V and 6 bases at J, with 15 bases in the middle. Germline V lookup: CDR1 LGHDT, CDR2 YNNKEL (reference sequence). The CDR3 DNA reads TGTGCCAGCAGCCAAGATCCTTGGCAGGGTGGAAACATTCAGTACTTC. The encoded protein is CASSQDPWQGGNIQYF.

V and J are TRBV6-5 and TRBJ2-7; 7 nucleotides match TRBD2. The CDR3 is made up of 15 amino acids. Looked up from germline, CDR1 is MNHEY and CDR2 is SVGAGI. Unmatched junction bases numbered 6, after V lost 2 bases and J lost 2 bases. The CDR3 here is CASSYGRDGTYEQYF. The DNA of the CDR3 is TGTGCCAGCAGTTACGGGAGGGATGGGACCTACGAGCAGTACTTC.

The rearrangement links TRBV7-2 to TRBJ1-2, with a weak D call TRBD1 (5 bases). The CDR3 consists of 15 residues. V lost 1 base and J lost 8, with 17 bases in between. Germline values: CDR1 SGHTA, CDR2 FQGNSA. CDR3: CASSLDTAGWIGYTF. DNA for the CDR3: TGTGCCAGCAGCTTAGACACGGCAGGGTGGATCGGCTACACCTTC.

The V and J genes are TRBV7-2 and TRBJ2-3; D not certain. With 5 bases removed from V and 4 bases from J, the gap between germline ends came to 10 bases. CDR1 and CDR2 from the germline V gene are SGHTA and FQGNSA. This CDR3 comprises 13 residues. The CDR3 bases are TGTGCCAGCAGCCTTACAGAACCAGATACGCAGTATTTT. Translation: CASSLTEPDTQYF.

The rearrangement uses TRBV27 and TRBJ1-4, with 7 bases lining up with TRBD1. The germline V gene has CDR1 MNHEY and CDR2 SMNVEV (reference sequence). The CDR3 length is 14 residues. J lost 8 bases, V lost 5 bases, and 8 bases had no gene match. CDR3 residues: CASSRDRFHEKLFF. Written as DNA, the CDR3 is TGTGCCAGCAGTCGGGACAGATTCCACGAAAAACTGTTTTTT.

This sequence joins TRBV29-1 and TRBJ2-7; 7 bases line up with TRBD1. Germline values: CDR1 SQVTM, CDR2 ANQGSEA. After removal of 4 bases from V and 7 bases from J, the junction contained 7 bases not matched to a gene. This CDR3 has 12 amino acids. This CDR3 reads CSVGDRVGEQYF. The CDR3 nucleotides read TGCAGCGTTGGAGACAGGGTGGGGGAGCAGTACTTC.

On this clone itself: The junction and the germline gene differ at one end; a read error may be behind it. The V and J genes are TRBV7-7 and TRBJ2-7, with D maybe TRBD2 (6 bases). CDR3 length: 13 residues. Looked up from germline, CDR1 is SSHAT and CDR2 is FNYEAQ (reference sequence). CDR3 protein: CASSLGGTYEQYF. As DNA, the CDR3 is TGTGCTAGCAGCTTGGGGGGAACCTACGAGCAGTACTTC.

Comment on this clone: The sample has other DNA sequences that encode this CDR3 too. The chain carries TRBV3-1 (or the pseudogene TRBV3-2) and TRBJ2-7; perhaps TRBD2 as D (5 bases). The V and J ends lost 4 bases and 4 bases respectively, with 14 bases between them. The CDR3 sequence is 14 residues long. In germline, CDR1 is LGHDT, CDR2 YNNKEL (reference sequence). The CDR3 DNA sequence: TGTGCCAGCAGCCTGGCGGGTTTCTCATACGAGCAGTACTTC. Translating gives CASSLAGFSYEQYF.

V gene TRBV6-5 combines with J gene TRBJ2-5; the D is unclear. Per germline, CDR1 MNHEY and CDR2 SVGAGI. V was shortened by 4 bases and J by 4 bases, with 13 bases between the two germline ends. The CDR3 is 14 residues long. The CDR3 nucleotides are TGTGCCAGCAGTTCTCGGCTGGGCTTAGAGACCCAGTACTTC. Encoded protein: CASSSRLGLETQYF.

The chain links TRBV19 to TRBJ1-1; a possible D gene is TRBD1 (6 bases). The CDR3 is 15 amino acids. In germline, CDR1 is LNHDA, CDR2 SQIVND (reference sequence). With 0 bases removed from V and 6 bases from J, the gap between germline ends came to 14 bases. Written as DNA, the CDR3 is TGTGCCAGTAGTATAGATGACGGTGGGACACCTGAAGCTTTCTTT. This encodes CASSIDDGGTPEAFF.

This chain uses TRBV9 with TRBJ1-2; D might be TRBD1 (5 bases). Between the trimmed V and J ends, which lost 3 bases and 3 bases, there was a span of 15 bases. The CDR3 has 15 residues. CDR1 is SGDLS, CDR2 YYNGEE, per germline. In nucleotides, the CDR3 is TGTGCCAGCAGCGGAATCCGGGGGGACGACTATGGCTACACCTTC. Translating it yields CASSGIRGDDYGYTF. Complete variable domain (other parts from reference TRBV9 and TRBJ1-2): DSGVTQTPKHLITATGQRVTLRCSPRSGDLSVYWYQQSLDQGLQFLIQYYNGEERAKGNILERFSAQQFPDLHSELNLSSLELGDSALYFCASSGIRGDDYGYTFGSGTRLTVV.

This chain connects TRBV27 to TRBJ1-5, with D unresolved. V lost 6 bases to trimming and J lost 4 bases, with 7 bases between them. The CDR3 sequence is 12 residues long. The V gene's germline CDR1 is MNHEY and CDR2 SMNVEV (reference sequence). The CDR3, as DNA: TGTGCCAGCAGCCGTAATAATCAGCCCCAGCATTTT. Its protein is CASSRNNQPQHF.

The chain employs TRBV20-1 and TRBJ2-7, with D tentatively TRBD1 (7 bases). CDR1 and CDR2 from the germline V gene are DFQATT and SNEGSKA (reference sequence). Deletions cut 6 bases from V and 6 bases from J, with 12 bases between. The CDR3 covers 11 residues. The CDR3 loop reads CSADQGGEQYF. The CDR3 DNA is TGCAGTGCAGACCAGGGGGGCGAGCAGTACTTC.